This T cell receptor beta chain was sequenced during a study of PD-L1 blockade in urothelial cancer. Study in general: Blood samples had a median of approximately 150,000 T cells, tens of thousands of unique TCRs, and clonality 0.075 to 0.095. Notes on the study in general: Pretreatment TCR clonality in blood, when below the median, was predictive of better survival.

This clone was seen more than once but under ten times. Its antigen is undetermined. Only in-frame clones appear in the TCRdb table, and some are missing; sequencing was by immunoSEQ multiplex PCR. This table holds 90,000 or so clones, around 90% found once. This CDR3 spans 15 amino acids. J was trimmed by 4 bases and V by 5 bases; bases with no gene match: 8. Germline V gives CDR1 MNHEY, CDR2 SMNVEV (reference sequence). Time point specified: pretreatment peripheral blood. This chain links TRBV27 with TRBJ2-1; 7 bases match TRBD1. The specimen was PBMCs, collected around atezolizumab (anti-PD-L1) treatment. This TCR was sampled from a man aged 55 to 70 with urothelial cancer. The chain's CDR3 is CASSLRDSQYNEQFF. CDR3 nucleotide sequence: TGTGCCAGCAGTCTCCGGGACAGCCAATACAATGAGCAGTTCTTC.